This entry is about one T cell receptor (beta chain). In the study's own analysis: Researchers report that nucleated cell counts were estimated from reference gene primer amplification. Clones were sequenced by immunoSEQ multiplex PCR, and TCRdb holds only the in-frame ones, with some missing. The DNA gave D and trimming, while V, J and clone size come from that table. Of tens of thousands of clones in the sample, 70% to 80% were seen once. This sample is part of a study of blood T cell repertoires in COVID-19. Study-level information: Sites across the United States, Italy and Spain contributed samples from acute and convalescent COVID-19. The analysed material was cDNA or gDNA that came from T cells, B-cell-depleted T cells, or PBMCs.

This receptor was identified in a man between 65 and 80 years old with active or convalescent COVID-19. The sequenced sample was peripheral blood.

The CDR3 region has the DNA TGTGCCAGCAGCCTAGGTGTGTACCCCGATACGCAGTATTTT. Protein sequence: CASSLGVYPDTQYF. J is TRBJ2-3 and V is TRBV7-3, with D uncertain. Trimming stripped 5 bases from V and 6 bases from J, with 15 bases between. This CDR3 region has 14 residues. Germline V gives CDR1 SGHTA, CDR2 FQGTGA. The entire variable domain, with the rest obtained from reference TRBV7-3 and TRBJ2-3, is as follows: GAGVSQTPSNKVTEKGKYVELRCDPISGHTALYWYRQSLGQGPEFLIYFQGTGAADDSGLPNDRFFAVRPEGSVSTLKIQRTERGDSAVYLCASSLGVYPDTQYFGPGTRLTVL.